These 20 T cell receptor beta chains originate from one sample sequenced in a study of CD8 T cells in Susac syndrome. The RNA input was roughly 0.45 to 1 ug, and it was reverse transcribed with random hexamers. TCRdb analysed the immunoSEQ multiplex PCR reads with MiXCR anew, one entry per CDR3 protein. Among 150,000 to 190,000 distinct CDR3 sequences listed, less than 97% were seen once. Source material: CD8+ T cells from PBMCs. All receptors derive from a human donor with multiple sclerosis.

The J gene is TRBJ1-1, the V gene TRBV6-2 or TRBV6-3; D is unclear. This CDR3 has 16 amino acids. Germline lookup yields CDR1 MNHEY and CDR2 SVGEGT. V was pared by 5 bases and J by 0 bases, with 16 bases between. The CDR3 coding sequence is TGTGCCAGCAGTACTCCAAAGCGGGCGGTGAACACTGAAGCTTTCTTT. The encoded protein is CASSTPKRAVNTEAFF.

This clonotype was detected only once. The V gene is TRBV27, the J gene TRBJ2-7; 9 nucleotides line up with TRBD1. Trimming took 3 bases from V and 3 from J; bases not matched to a gene: 9. The germline CDR1 and CDR2 sequences are MNHEY and SMNVEV (reference sequence). The CDR3 runs 16 residues. CDR3 protein: CASSFREPGQGYEQYF. In DNA, the CDR3 is TGTGCCAGCAGTTTCCGCGAGCCGGGACAGGGCTACGAGCAGTACTTC.

The chain employs TRBV27 and TRBJ2-3; 9 nucleotides align to TRBD2. CDR3 length: 15 residues. J gave up 4 bases and V 6 bases, and 8 bases lay outside the gene matches. Per germline, CDR1 MNHEY and CDR2 SMNVEV (reference sequence). The DNA of the CDR3 is TGTGCCAGCAGCCTAACGGCGGGGGGGGCAGATACGCAGTATTTT. Protein sequence: CASSLTAGGADTQYF.

This clonotype came up once. The V and J genes are TRBV4-2 and TRBJ2-5; D is ambiguous. The germline CDR1 and CDR2 sequences are LGHNA and YNFKEQ. There are 13 residues in the CDR3. V dropped 1 base and J dropped 5 bases, with 8 bases sitting between them. The CDR3 loop reads CASSQGTLETQYF. The CDR3 nucleotides are TGTGCCAGCAGCCAAGGAACTCTGGAGACCCAGTACTTC.

The chain is built from TRBV7-9 and TRBJ2-2; no reliable D call. The germline CDR1 and CDR2 sequences are SEHNR and FQNEAQ (reference sequence). The CDR3 has 15 residues. V lost 2 bases, J lost 5 bases, and 12 bases lay in between. The CDR3 reads CASSLTDTWTGELFF. The CDR3 nucleotides are TGTGCCAGCAGCTTAACCGATACGTGGACCGGGGAGCTGTTTTTT. Looking up the rest from reference TRBV7-9 and TRBJ2-2 gives the full variable domain: DTGVSQNPRHKITKRGQNVTFRCDPISEHNRLYWYRQTLGQGPEFLTYFQNEAQLEKSRLLSDRFSAERPKGSFSTLEIQRTEQGDSAMYLCASSLTDTWTGELFFGEGSRLTVL.

The J gene is TRBJ1-2, the V gene TRBV7-9; TRBD1 agrees at 7 bases. The CDR3 loop spans 14 amino acids. Trimming cost V 1 base and J 3 bases; bases outside gene matches: 2. Germline V lookup: CDR1 SEHNR, CDR2 FQNEAQ (reference sequence). The DNA for the CDR3 is TGTGCCAGCAGCTTAGTTGGGACAGACTATGGCTACACCTTC. Translated: CASSLVGTDYGYTF.

V gene TRBV4-1 combines with J gene TRBJ2-7; D gene ambiguous. V gave up 0 bases and J gave up 3 bases, with 9 bases separating them. CDR1 and CDR2 (germline): MGHRA, YSYEKL. The CDR3 runs 14 residues. CDR3 sequence: CASSQDPTNYEQYF. The CDR3 coding sequence is TGCGCCAGCAGCCAAGACCCAACCAACTACGAGCAGTACTTC.

This chain connects TRBV19 to TRBJ2-7; 8 positions match TRBD2. CDR1 LNHDA and CDR2 SQIVND come from the germline V gene (reference sequence). The CDR3 is 16 residues long. With 5 bases clipped from V and 5 bases from J, the junction kept 14 bases outside the gene matches. This chain's CDR3 is CASSATSGGLSHEQYF. The CDR3 DNA reads as TGTGCCAGTAGTGCTACTAGCGGAGGTCTTTCCCACGAGCAGTACTTC.

V and J are TRBV5-1 and TRBJ2-3, with 8 bases matching TRBD2. CDR3 size: 14 residues. The ends lost 2 bases at V and 2 bases at J; junction bases unmatched: 1. The V gene's germline CDR1 is SGHRS and CDR2 YFSETQ. The CDR3 sequence is CASSLLAVTDTQYF. The CDR3 nucleotides are TGCGCCAGCAGCTTACTAGCGGTCACAGATACGCAGTATTTT. Filled out from reference TRBV5-1 and TRBJ2-3, the complete variable domain reads KAGVTQTPRYLIKTRGQQVTLSCSPISGHRSVSWYQQTPGQGLQFLFEYFSETQRNKGNFPGRFSGRQFSNSRSEMNVSTLELGDSALYLCASSLLAVTDTQYFGPGTRLTVL.

V is TRBV12-3 or TRBV12-4 and J is TRBJ2-7; perhaps TRBD1 as D (6 bases). The CDR3 spans 14 residues. V shed 4 bases and J shed 6 bases, with 16 bases lying between them. The CDR3 DNA reads TGTGCCAGCAGTTATACAGGGCAGGTTCTCGAGCAGTACTTC. Its protein product is CASSYTGQVLEQYF.

This chain joins TRBV15 and TRBJ2-1; a possible D gene is TRBD1 (6 bases). V lost 5 bases to trimming and J lost 9 bases, with 14 bases between them. CDR3 size: 13 residues. Germline values: CDR1 LNHNV, CDR2 YYDKDF (reference sequence). The DNA of the CDR3 is TGTGCCACCAGCTCCTCCCGAGGGGGTGAGCAGTTCTTC. This codes for CATSSSRGGEQFF.

The V gene is TRBV6-1, the J gene TRBJ1-6, with 10 bases aligning to TRBD1. Germline-derived CDR1 and CDR2 are MNHNS and SASEGT. The trim removed 5 bases at V and 8 bases at J, leaving 15 bases unmatched. The CDR3 sequence is 18 residues long. The CDR3 nucleotides are TGTGCCAGCAGTACGGGACAGGGGCCTCCCTATGATGATTCACCCCTCCACTTT. Residues: CASSTGQGPPYDDSPLHF.

The rearrangement links TRBV7-3 to TRBJ2-2; 9 positions match TRBD1. Germline CDR1 is SGHTA and CDR2 is FQGTGA. After removal of 3 bases from V and 3 bases from J, the junction contained 2 bases not matched to a gene. This CDR3 region has 15 residues. CDR3 in amino acids: CASSLGQGDTGELFF. The CDR3 DNA is TGTGCCAGCAGCTTGGGACAGGGAGACACCGGGGAGCTGTTTTTT.

The chain carries TRBV29-1 and TRBJ2-1; D is unclear. CDR1 is SQVTM, CDR2 ANQGSEA, per germline. The CDR3 is 12 amino acids. Trimming removed 4 bases from V and 4 bases from J, with 8 bases in between. Here the CDR3 reads CSVGPTYNEQFF. Here the CDR3 DNA reads TGCAGCGTTGGACCAACATACAATGAGCAGTTCTTC.

The chain combines TRBV6-6 with TRBJ2-7; tentatively, D is TRBD1 (5 bases). The V end was cut by 0 bases, the J end by 12 bases, with 12 bases between. This CDR3 comprises 12 residues. The germline V gene has CDR1 MNHNY and CDR2 SVGAGI (reference sequence). The CDR3 DNA sequence: TGTGCCAGCAGTTACTCGGTACAGGCTCTGTACTTC. As protein: CASSYSVQALYF.

To note about this clonotype: Its ends do not fully match the called genes, so a read error is possible. The genes are TRBV7-7 and TRBJ2-1, with 8 positions matching TRBD1. CDR1 SSHAT and CDR2 FNYEAQ come from the germline V gene (reference sequence). CDR3 length: 16 amino acids. The CDR3 spells CASSLSQGALGNEQFF. Here the CDR3 DNA reads TGTGCTAGCAGCTTAAGCCAGGGGGCCCTTGGCAATGAGCAGTTCTTC.

The chain joins TRBV5-1 to TRBJ2-1; D may be TRBD1 (6 bases). The CDR3 has 16 residues. Germline CDR1 and CDR2: SGHRS and YFSETQ. The V gene lost 1 base and the J gene lost 7 bases, with 18 bases spanning the gap. The CDR3: CASSLFEGVPNNEQFF. The CDR3 nucleotides read TGCGCCAGCAGCTTGTTCGAGGGGGTCCCGAATAATGAGCAGTTCTTC.

V is TRBV19 and J is TRBJ1-2; the D gene is possibly TRBD1 (5 bases). The CDR3 is 15 amino acids. In germline, CDR1 is LNHDA, CDR2 SQIVND (reference sequence). Trimming cost V 5 bases and J 0 bases, with 13 bases left between them. DNA for the CDR3: TGTGCCAGTAGTTACCGGGGCCATCCTAACTATGGCTACACCTTC. This gives the protein CASSYRGHPNYGYTF.

The chain combines TRBV6-1 with TRBJ2-5; 7 positions agree with TRBD1. The germline CDR1 and CDR2 sequences are MNHNS and SASEGT. J gave up 0 bases and V 6 bases, and 19 bases lay outside the gene matches. The CDR3 totals 19 residues. The CDR3 reads CASSLLRLKQGGNQETQYF. CDR3 DNA sequence: TGTGCCAGCAGCCTCCTACGCCTCAAACAAGGGGGCAACCAAGAGACCCAGTACTTC.

This chain links TRBV9 with TRBJ2-3; D might be TRBD1 or TRBD2, each matching 5 bases. The CDR3 consists of 15 residues. Germline V lookup: CDR1 SGDLS, CDR2 YYNGEE. Trimming cost V 4 bases and J 2 bases, with 14 bases left between them. This CDR3 reads CASSPALGDTDTQYF. CDR3 DNA sequence: TGTGCCAGCAGCCCGGCGCTGGGGGACACAGATACGCAGTATTTT.